This T cell receptor (beta chain) was obtained from a study of shared clonotypes between healthy human individuals (TCRdb year 2020). With respect to the entire study: The cohort comprised two women and three men aged 18 to 49 years. For each donor, three plates each were used for CD4 naive and CD4 memory, two plates were used for CD8 naive, and one plate was used for CD8 memory. The study deeply sequenced blood TCR repertoires of several healthy adults to estimate repertoire size and the extent of clonotype sharing between individuals. To increase sequencing depth and limit assay-specific biases, different laboratories used diverse techniques to prepare libraries and sequence TCR repertoires. Per donor, leukapheresis produced somewhere between about 0.9 and 9.5 billion PBMCs.

Of note for this clone: The antigen it binds to is not known. The sample holds no much larger clone one base away, and base qualities are not on file. Other DNA sequences within the sample encode an identical CDR3.

Counted from cysteine to phenylalanine, this CDR3 has 12 amino acids. The CDR3 DNA has 36 bases and is translated from base 1. CDR1 GTSNPN and CDR2 SVGIG were looked up in the germline V gene (reference sequence). The germline V and J ends show losses of 5 bases and 4 bases respectively, and no gene match explains 4 bases of the junction. Healthy HIV-negative adults with no recently reported acute infections or vaccinations were included as donors. All donors were Caucasian adults living in Nashville, Tennessee, USA. CD4+ T cells were enriched by magnetic negative selection; naive cells were then positively selected on CD45RA, and the negative fraction formed the memory subset. After blood collection by leukapheresis, PBMCs were isolated using Ficoll-Histopaque density gradient centrifugation and then cryopreserved in the vapor phase of liquid nitrogen. Purity and quantity of every magnetically sorted T cell population were checked by analytical flow cytometry. Genomic DNA was isolated from each sorted fraction and quantified by UV absorbance on a Nanodrop 2000c.

Using the deep immunoSEQ assay, TCR CDR3 regions were amplified from genomic DNA by multiplex PCR. Genomic DNA extracted from each cell subset was distributed evenly over all wells of several immunoSEQ 96-well plates, and each plate served as one replicate. For sorted subsets, approximately 200 ng of genomic DNA, equivalent to 25,000 to 35,000 T cell genomes, went into each replicate PCR. Purified libraries were measured with a Qubit 3.0 fluorometer, size-checked on a Bioanalyzer 2100, and measured again with the KAPA Library Quantification kit. Each immunoSEQ 96-well plate was sequenced on its own single-read 150-cycle Illumina NextSeq 550 flow cell. The authors' pipeline ran thus. The immunoSEQ output contained only junctional sequences without quality scores, so filtering could not match that applied to full-length reads. To assign V/J genes and CDR3, sequences were annotated using PyIR, a Python wrapper for IgBLAST v1.9, with IMGT germline references. Reads were filtered out if the reads had weak V/J assignments (E-value above 1e-6), no CDR3, stop codons, out-of-frame junctions, or ambiguous translated residues. V3J clonotypes were defined as sequences sharing the same inferred V gene, J gene, and CDR3 amino acid sequence. Percentage overlap between repertoires was computed as shared unique clonotypes divided by the size of the smaller repertoire. Three approaches were used to assess repertoire richness: RTK rarefaction, the Chao1 estimator, and Recon v2.1 estimates of unobserved clonotypes. Generation probabilities were computed with OLGA for all TCRbeta clonotypes obtained by the gDNA method from a handful of donors. TCRdb mirrors the immuneACCESS table, restricted to in-frame sequences. Some clones are absent from its copies; in checked studies, under half trace to an unresolved V gene, and the reason for the others is unknown. The DNA was the basis for D and trimming; V, J and clone size are from that table. The sample yields a few million clones; around 90% were counted once. The ten largest clonotypes hold more than 0.12% of the sample.

Study-level results and caveats: Sharing across a few donors was observed for 5% to 6.5% of naive CD4, over 3% of naive CD8, roughly 2.3% of memory CD4, and 0.4% of memory CD8 clonotypes. Rarefaction of sorted-subset datasets indicated incomplete sequencing despite the large sequencing depth. Based on pairwise subsampling, the degree of clonotype sharing among donors was expected to be affected by sequencing depth. Naive subsets generally had larger estimated clonotype richness than memory subsets did. Clonotypes shared by all four sorted-subset donors showed higher generation probabilities than non-shared clonotypes. The small number of donors limited the genetic and exposure-history diversity represented. Sampling was restricted to blood, and TCR repertoires in tissues likely differ from the TCR repertoires found in blood.

The source is a man younger than 35 in good health. Sequenced material: naive CD4+ T cells sorted from blood. This specimen's cell subset or site label, interpreted: CD45RA+ positively selected. The chain employs TRBV30 and TRBJ1-2; 7 of the junction bases match TRBD1. The CDR3 amino acid sequence is: CAWSRDSYGYTF. The sequence in DNA is TGTGCCTGGTCCCGGGACAGCTATGGCTACACCTTC.